This T cell receptor beta chain derives from a study of blood T cell repertoires in COVID-19. This clone has a handful of counts. In the original analysis: Counts of nucleated cells, estimated from reference gene primer amplification, were obtained. Sequencing used immunoSEQ multiplex PCR; TCRdb keeps in-frame clones, though not all of them. V, J and clone size reflect that table, while D and trimming were determined from the DNA. Here the sample spans roughly 260,000 clones, 82% being singletons. The germline V and J ends were trimmed by 1 base and 5 bases, with 14 bases remaining between them. CDR1 and CDR2 from the germline V gene are GTSNPN and SVGIG (reference sequence). This CDR3 comprises 14 residues.

Sample: peripheral blood. The receptor's source is a woman of 80 years or more with active or convalescent COVID-19. The rearrangement links TRBV30 to TRBJ1-1, with TRBD1 as a possible D gene (5 bases). The CDR3 region has the DNA TGTGCCTGGAGTGATGTTCAGGGATGGACTGAAGCTTTCTTT. It translates to CAWSDVQGWTEAFF.